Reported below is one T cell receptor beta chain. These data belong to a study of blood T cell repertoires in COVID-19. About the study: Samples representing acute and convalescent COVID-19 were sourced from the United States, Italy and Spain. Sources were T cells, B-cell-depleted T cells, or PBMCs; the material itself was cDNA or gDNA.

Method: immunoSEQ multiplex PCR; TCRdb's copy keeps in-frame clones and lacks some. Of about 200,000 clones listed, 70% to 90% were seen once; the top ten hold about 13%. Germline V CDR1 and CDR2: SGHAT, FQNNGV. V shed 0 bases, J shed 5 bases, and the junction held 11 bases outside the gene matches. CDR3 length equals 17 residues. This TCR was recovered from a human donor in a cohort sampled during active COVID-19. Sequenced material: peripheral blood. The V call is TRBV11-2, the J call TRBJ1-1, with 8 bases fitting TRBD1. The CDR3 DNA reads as TGTGCCAGCAGCTTAGATCAAAGTACAGGGGGAAGAACTGAAGCTTTCTTT. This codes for CASSLDQSTGGRTEAFF. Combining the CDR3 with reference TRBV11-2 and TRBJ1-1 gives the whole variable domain EAGVAQSPRYKIIEKRQSVAFWCNPISGHATLYWYQQILGQGPKLLIQFQNNGVVDDSQLPKDRFSAERLKGVDSTLKIQPAKLEDSAVYLCASSLDQSTGGRTEAFFGQGTRLTVV.